These 23 T cell receptor beta chains came from one sample sequenced in a study of PD-1 blockade in mismatch repair-deficient tumors. Sequenced by immunoSEQ multiplex PCR; TCRdb stores in-frame clones only, minus some. Among 40,000 or so clones, roughly 80% were seen once, and the ten largest hold over 20%. This specimen was peripheral blood, taken 4 weeks after starting pembrolizumab. These receptors were obtained from an adult with mismatch repair-deficient cancer.

V is TRBV28 and J is TRBJ2-7, with TRBD1 identical over 7 bases. Germline CDR1 is MDHEN and CDR2 is SYDVKM. The V segment lost 5 bases and the J segment 1 base; nucleotides outside the gene matches: 2. The CDR3 has 13 residues. This CDR3 reads CASSPGQSYEQYF. In nucleotides, the CDR3 is TGTGCCAGCAGTCCGGGACAGTCCTACGAGCAGTACTTC.

The rearrangement links TRBV5-1 to TRBJ2-7; 10 bases line up with TRBD1. The junction had 2 bases not matched to a gene; V was cut back by 5 bases and J by 3 bases. This CDR3 has 13 residues. CDR1 is SGHRS, CDR2 YFSETQ, per germline. Written as DNA, the CDR3 is TGCGCCAGCAGGACAGGGGGCGGCTACGAGCAGTACTTC. It encodes CASRTGGGYEQYF.

The rearrangement links TRBV7-9 to TRBJ1-2, with 7 bases identical to TRBD1. Germline values: CDR1 SEHNR, CDR2 FQNEAQ (reference sequence). The CDR3 totals 16 residues. Trimming removed 4 bases from V and 2 bases from J; junction bases left unmatched: 10. The CDR3 nucleotides are TGTGCCAGCAGCTCCGAAGACAGGGAGGAGAACTATGGCTACACCTTC. It translates to CASSSEDREENYGYTF. The full variable domain, rest sourced from reference TRBV7-9 and TRBJ1-2, is DTGVSQNPRHKITKRGQNVTFRCDPISEHNRLYWYRQTLGQGPEFLTYFQNEAQLEKSRLLSDRFSAERPKGSFSTLEIQRTEQGDSAMYLCASSSEDREENYGYTFGSGTRLTVV.

The chain links TRBV7-2 to TRBJ2-7; TRBD1 matches at 10 bases. J was trimmed by 4 bases and V by 5 bases; bases with no gene match: 11. Germline V gene sequence: CDR1 SGHTA, CDR2 FQGNSA. CDR3 length equals 16 residues. CDR3 protein: CASSLLTGGSNYEQYF. The CDR3 nucleotides read TGTGCCAGCAGCCTACTGACAGGGGGCTCGAATTACGAGCAGTACTTC.

V gene TRBV4-1 combines with J gene TRBJ2-5; 8 positions match TRBD1. From germline, CDR1 is MGHRA and CDR2 YSYEKL. The J segment lost 3 bases and the V segment lost 4 bases, leaving 10 bases of the junction unmatched. This CDR3 contains 16 residues. The CDR3 region has the DNA TGCGCCAGCAGCCGCTGGACAGGGAAGGAGGAAGAGACCCAGTACTTC. As protein: CASSRWTGKEEETQYF.

This chain connects TRBV11-2 to TRBJ2-7, with 9 bases that match TRBD1. There are 15 residues in the CDR3. Germline V CDR1 and CDR2: SGHAT, FQNNGV. The trim removed 4 bases at V and 2 bases at J, leaving 6 bases unmatched. As DNA, the CDR3 is TGTGCCAGCAGCTCATGGGACAGGGCCACCTACGAGCAGTACTTC. It encodes CASSSWDRATYEQYF.

The chain employs TRBV19 and TRBJ2-1, with a weak D call TRBD2 (6 bases). Per the germline V gene, CDR1 is LNHDA and CDR2 is SQIVND (reference sequence). This CDR3 is 13 amino acids long. V gave up 4 bases and J gave up 8 bases, with 12 bases separating them. CDR3 DNA sequence: TGTGCCAGTAGTAATGCGGGGTTCGATGAGCAGTTCTTC. Its translation is CASSNAGFDEQFF.

This clone was recorded only once. The rearrangement uses TRBV6-6 and TRBJ2-7, with 9 positions matching TRBD1. The CDR3 is made up of 15 amino acids. Germline V gene sequence: CDR1 MNHNY, CDR2 SVGAGI (reference sequence). V was pared by 2 bases and J by 4 bases, with 6 bases of the junction left unmatched. The CDR3 coding sequence is TGTGCCAGCAGTTACGAGGGACAGGGTATGTACGAGCAGTACTTC. It encodes CASSYEGQGMYEQYF.

This chain uses TRBV18 with TRBJ2-5, with 11 bases fitting TRBD2. The length of the CDR3 is 14 residues. Trimming took 0 bases from V and 8 from J; bases not matched to a gene: 2. Germline values: CDR1 KGHSH, CDR2 LQKENI. The CDR3 loop is CASSPPLAGGTQYF. In DNA form, the CDR3 reads TGTGCCAGCTCACCACCCCTAGCGGGAGGCACCCAGTACTTC.

V is TRBV27 and J is TRBJ2-3; D not resolved. CDR3 size: 13 residues. Trimming pared 3 bases from V and 5 bases from J, leaving 9 bases between. CDR1 is MNHEY, CDR2 SMNVEV, per germline (reference sequence). CDR3 region: CASSFTVEDTQYF. Written as DNA, the CDR3 is TGTGCCAGCAGTTTTACGGTAGAAGATACGCAGTATTTT.

The chain carries TRBV11-2 and TRBJ2-3; 8 positions agree with TRBD2. The CDR3 has 15 residues. The junction had 7 bases not matched to a gene; V was cut back by 4 bases and J by 4 bases. CDR1 is SGHAT and CDR2 is FQNNGV in the germline V gene. CDR3 in amino acids: CASSSGGRAADTQYF. For the CDR3, the DNA is TGTGCCAGCAGCTCGGGAGGGAGGGCAGCAGATACGCAGTATTTT.

This clone appeared a single time. The V gene is TRBV10-2, the J gene TRBJ2-5, with a weak D call TRBD2 (6 bases). The V and J ends lost 3 bases and 1 base respectively, with 12 bases between them. The germline gives CDR1 WSHSY, CDR2 SAAADI. The CDR3 is made up of 15 amino acids. CDR3: CASSDIGGPQETQYF. CDR3 DNA: TGCGCCAGCAGTGATATCGGGGGTCCCCAAGAGACCCAGTACTTC.

This clone was detected a few times. V gene TRBV19 combines with J gene TRBJ2-7; 12 positions match TRBD2. The CDR3 runs to 14 residues. V lost 4 bases and J lost 3; bases outside the gene matches: 1. Germline assignment: CDR1 LNHDA and CDR2 SQIVND (reference sequence). For the CDR3, the DNA is TGTGCCAGTAGTACGACTAGCGGGAGCTACGAGCAGTACTTC. Translation gives CASSTTSGSYEQYF.

The V gene is TRBV27, the J gene TRBJ2-5; 7 bases line up with TRBD2. The germline gives CDR1 MNHEY, CDR2 SMNVEV (reference sequence). The CDR3 is 14 amino acids. The trim removed 4 bases at V and 2 bases at J, leaving 4 bases unmatched. The CDR3 bases are TGTGCCAGCAGTTCATCGGGGGGACAAGAGACCCAGTACTTC. It yields the protein CASSSSGGQETQYF.

Written as DNA, the CDR3 is TGTGCCAGTAGTATTCAGGGGGACTACTATGGCTACACCTTC. This codes for CASSIQGDYYGYTF. The genes are TRBV19 and TRBJ1-2; TRBD1 agrees at 7 bases. Per germline, CDR1 LNHDA and CDR2 SQIVND (reference sequence). The ends lost 3 bases at V and 3 bases at J; junction bases unmatched: 4. The CDR3 is made up of 14 amino acids.

CDR3 nucleotide sequence: TGTGCCTGGGGAGAAGGCACCTACGAGCAGTACTTC. Its translation is CAWGEGTYEQYF. The chain joins TRBV30 to TRBJ2-7; D remains ambiguous. Germline loops: CDR1 GTSNPN, CDR2 SVGIG (reference sequence). Trimming pared 5 bases from V and 2 bases from J, leaving 10 bases between. The CDR3 is made up of 12 amino acids.

The V and J genes are TRBV6-5 and TRBJ2-7, with D maybe TRBD1 (5 bases). This CDR3 has 12 amino acids. The V and J ends lost 5 bases and 4 bases respectively, with 9 bases between them. Germline V gives CDR1 MNHEY, CDR2 SVGAGI. The CDR3 DNA reads TGTGCCAGCAGTACAGGAGATTACGAGCAGTACTTC. Translation gives CASSTGDYEQYF.

The chain combines TRBV19 with TRBJ1-5; D is perhaps TRBD1 (5 bases). Germline assignment: CDR1 LNHDA and CDR2 SQIVND (reference sequence). This CDR3 spans 14 amino acids. V lost 2 bases to trimming and J lost 3 bases, with 8 bases between them. This CDR3 reads CASSIQGFNQPQHF. The CDR3 bases are TGTGCCAGTAGTATACAGGGTTTCAATCAGCCCCAGCATTTT. Full variable domain (rest looked up from reference TRBV19 and TRBJ1-5): DGGITQSPKYLFRKEGQNVTLSCEQNLNHDAMYWYRQDPGQGLRLIYYSQIVNDFQKGDIAEGYSVSREKKESFPLTVTSAQKNPTAFYLCASSIQGFNQPQHFGDGTRLSIL.

The J gene is TRBJ2-1, the V gene TRBV11-2; D is unresolved. V gave up 1 base and J gave up 3 bases, with 10 bases separating them. CDR3 length: 15 residues. CDR1 and CDR2 from the germline V gene are SGHAT and FQNNGV. CDR3 amino acids: CASSLGPPSYNEQFF. For the CDR3, the DNA is TGTGCCAGCAGCTTAGGTCCACCTAGCTACAATGAGCAGTTCTTC.

The chain combines TRBV19 with TRBJ2-2, with 11 bases matching TRBD2. V shed 8 bases and J 5 bases; nucleotides not matched to a gene: 7. The CDR3 is made up of 15 amino acids. Germline CDR1 is LNHDA and CDR2 is SQIVND (reference sequence). CDR3: CASSRLAGNTGELFF. The CDR3 DNA sequence: TGTGCCAGTTCGAGACTAGCGGGAAATACCGGGGAGCTGTTTTTT.

The genes are TRBV6-1 and TRBJ2-1; D unresolved. Trimming left V 6 bases short and J 7 bases short, with 19 bases between. The CDR3 runs to 15 residues. CDR1 is MNHNS, CDR2 SASEGT, per germline. In DNA form, the CDR3 reads TGTGCCAGCAGCCAAGAAGGAACCTTTTGGAATGAGCAGTTCTTC. Protein product: CASSQEGTFWNEQFF.

V is TRBV14 and J is TRBJ2-5; 7 bases match TRBD2. J lost 5 bases, V lost 4 bases, and 4 bases had no gene match. The germline V gene encodes CDR1 SGHDN and CDR2 FVKESK. The CDR3 extends over 13 amino acids. The CDR3 coding sequence is TGTGCCAGCAGCCCATGGGGAGGGGAGACCCAGTACTTC. This codes for CASSPWGGETQYF.

V is TRBV5-1 and J is TRBJ1-2; maybe TRBD1 (5 bases). From germline, CDR1 is SGHRS and CDR2 YFSETQ. Between the trimmed V and J ends, which lost 4 bases and 3 bases, there was a span of 10 bases. The CDR3 is 13 residues long. The CDR3 coding sequence is TGCGCCAGCAGCCCGGGGGAGTACTATGGCTACACCTTC. It encodes CASSPGEYYGYTF.